A single sample gave rise to the 8 T cell receptor beta chains below, sequenced in a study of CD8+ T cells in alopecia areata. Extraction of RNA preceded its reverse transcription into cDNA, which served as the sequencing template. Profiling relied on immunoSEQ multiplex PCR, and the TCRdb table lists in-frame clones only, not all of them. In the table there are 200,000 or so clones, 58% of which are singletons. The treatment denotes: oral pan-JAK inhibitor, 5-10 mg twice daily. This specimen was CD4+ T cells sorted from blood, taken at week 24, from a patient treated with tofacitinib. The source is a human donor with alopecia areata.

This sequence joins TRBV18 and TRBJ2-7; the match to TRBD2 covers 11 bases. The CDR3 extends over 15 amino acids. Trimming cost V 3 bases and J 5 bases; bases outside gene matches: 6. Per germline, CDR1 KGHSH and CDR2 LQKENI. The CDR3 reads CASSPHLAGGDEQYF. CDR3 nucleotides: TGTGCCAGCTCACCTCATCTAGCGGGGGGTGACGAGCAGTACTTC.

This clone was counted once. The chain uses TRBV5-6 and TRBJ1-4; D is unresolved. V lost 0 bases, J lost 6 bases, and 6 bases lay in between. CDR3 length: 13 residues. Germline CDR1 reads SGHDT; CDR2 reads YYEEEE. The CDR3 DNA sequence: TGTGCCAGCAGCTTGGCGGACGATGAAAAACTGTTTTTT. It encodes CASSLADDEKLFF.

J is TRBJ2-7 and V is TRBV5-1; TRBD2 agrees at 8 bases. Looked up from germline, CDR1 is SGHRS and CDR2 is YFSETQ. Unmatched junction bases numbered 4, after V lost 0 bases and J lost 5 bases. The CDR3 covers 14 residues. The CDR3 DNA follows: TGCGCCAGCAGCTTGGTTCTAGCGGGCAACGAGCAGTACTTC. Translation: CASSLVLAGNEQYF.

This chain connects TRBV9 to TRBJ1-2; maybe TRBD1 (6 bases). The CDR3 runs to 16 residues. V was clipped by 0 bases and J by 8 bases, with 20 bases between them. Germline V gene sequence: CDR1 SGDLS, CDR2 YYNGEE. CDR3 residues: CASSVVVGAEVRGYTF. CDR3 nucleotide sequence: TGTGCCAGCAGCGTAGTAGTGGGGGCAGAGGTTCGAGGCTACACCTTC.

The chain joins TRBV15 to TRBJ1-2; unclear D gene. Germline-derived CDR1 and CDR2 are LNHNV and YYDKDF (reference sequence). The CDR3 sequence is 13 residues long. The germline V and J ends were trimmed by 4 bases and 4 bases, with 10 bases remaining between them. The CDR3, as DNA: TGTGCCACCAGCACCAAGGGTTCCTATGGCTACACCTTC. It encodes CATSTKGSYGYTF.

The genes are TRBV10-3 and TRBJ2-2, with TRBD1 matching over 9 bases. Germline V CDR1 and CDR2: ENHRY, SYGVKD. The J segment lost 0 bases and the V segment lost 4 bases, leaving 6 bases of the junction unmatched. The CDR3 is 17 amino acids. The CDR3 protein is CAISAGQGLANTGELFF. CDR3 DNA sequence: TGTGCCATCAGTGCTGGACAGGGGCTAGCGAACACCGGGGAGCTGTTTTTT.

V gene TRBV5-1 combines with J gene TRBJ2-7, with D tentatively TRBD2 (5 bases). There are 15 residues in the CDR3. Germline CDR1 is SGHRS and CDR2 is YFSETQ. Trimming stripped 8 bases from V and 6 bases from J, with 24 bases between. In DNA form, the CDR3 reads TGCGCCAGAAATACAGCAGCGGCATTTACGGGCGAGCAGTACTTC. This encodes CARNTAAAFTGEQYF.

The CDR3 nucleotides are TGCGCCAGCAGCCACGAGGGGCAGGATGGCTACACCTTC. Translated: CASSHEGQDGYTF. This sequence joins TRBV4-1 and TRBJ1-2; a possible D gene is TRBD1 (5 bases). The germline V and J ends were trimmed by 3 bases and 6 bases, with 11 bases remaining between them. CDR3 length: 13 residues. CDR1 MGHRA and CDR2 YSYEKL come from the germline V gene.